This paragraph reports one TCR beta chain. Its specificity is unknown. The germline V gene encodes CDR1 LNHNV and CDR2 YYDKDF (reference sequence). The CDR3 runs to 14 residues. Trimming took off 5 bases at V and 7 bases at J, with 14 bases between the two ends. PCR amplification relied on 60 Vbeta primers (plus 13 Jbeta primers). Assay used: immunoSEQ multiplex PCR; TCRdb lists only in-frame clones, some missing. Of about 69,000 clones listed, around four fifths are singletons. This sample was included in a study of cytomegalovirus exposure and HLA in healthy donors. Study-level background: An earlier analysis identified 120 million or so unique TCR beta sequences in approximately 190 million T cells. Findings of the study overall: Association of a missense DCLRE1C variant with TCR beta V- and J-gene trimming was reported in a later analysis. TCR sequences were mostly rare, though some public TCRs occurred in many donors.

This receptor was taken from a woman aged 30 to 39 in good health and CMV-seropositive. The sample taken for sequencing was PBMCs. This chain joins TRBV15 and TRBJ1-4, with a weak D call TRBD1 (5 bases). This chain's CDR3 is CATSSNGGGEKLFF. CDR3 DNA sequence: TGTGCCACCAGCTCCAACGGGGGGGGTGAAAAACTGTTTTTT.